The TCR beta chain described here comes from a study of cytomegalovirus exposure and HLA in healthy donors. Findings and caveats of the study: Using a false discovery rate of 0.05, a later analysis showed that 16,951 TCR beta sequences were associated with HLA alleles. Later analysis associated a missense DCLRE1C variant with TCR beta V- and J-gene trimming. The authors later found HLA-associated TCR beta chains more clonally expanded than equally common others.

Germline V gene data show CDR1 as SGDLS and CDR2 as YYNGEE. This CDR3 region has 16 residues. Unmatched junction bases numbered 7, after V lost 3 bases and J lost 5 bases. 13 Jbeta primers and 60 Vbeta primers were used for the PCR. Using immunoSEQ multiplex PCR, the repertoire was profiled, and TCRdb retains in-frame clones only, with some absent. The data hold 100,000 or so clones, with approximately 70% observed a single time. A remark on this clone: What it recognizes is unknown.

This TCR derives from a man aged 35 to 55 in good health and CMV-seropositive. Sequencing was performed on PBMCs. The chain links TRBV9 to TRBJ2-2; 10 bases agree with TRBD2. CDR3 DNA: TGTGCCAGCAGCGCTCGGACTAGCGGAGTTACCGGGGAGCTGTTTTTT. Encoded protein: CASSARTSGVTGELFF.